The 28 T cell receptor beta chains listed next were all sequenced from one sample in a study of CD8+ T cells in alopecia areata. Investigators isolated RNA and reverse transcribed it into cDNA to act as the sequencing template. Sequencing used immunoSEQ multiplex PCR; TCRdb keeps in-frame clones, though not all of them. The table has hundreds of thousands of clones, more than 55% seen once. Treatment here: oral pan-JAK inhibitor, 5-10 mg twice daily. The specimen comprised CD4+ T cells sorted from blood, sampled between weeks 44 and 45, from a patient treated with tofacitinib. The receptor source for this set is a human donor with alopecia areata.

The rearrangement links TRBV29-1 to TRBJ2-5; 11 nucleotides align to TRBD1. The CDR3 is made up of 14 amino acids. Germline V gives CDR1 SQVTM, CDR2 ANQGSEA. Losses at the gene ends were 7 bases for V and 7 bases for J; bases not matched to a gene: 11. This CDR3 reads CSDVRTGGLRTQYF. The CDR3 DNA sequence: TGCAGCGACGTGCGGACAGGGGGCTTGAGGACCCAGTACTTC.

The chain carries TRBV30 and TRBJ1-2; D is unresolved. This CDR3 has 14 residues. Germline V gene data show CDR1 as GTSNPN and CDR2 as SVGIG (reference sequence). The ends were cut back, 2 bases at V and 3 bases at J, with 13 bases in the middle. The CDR3 sequence is CAWSPGVRDYGYTF. The CDR3 DNA sequence: TGTGCCTGGAGTCCCGGCGTTCGGGACTATGGCTACACCTTC. Filled out from reference TRBV30 and TRBJ1-2, the complete variable domain reads SQTIHQWPATLVQPVGSPLSLECTVEGTSNPNLYWYRQAAGRGLQLLFYSVGIGQISSEVPQNLSASRPQDRQFILSSKKLLLSDSGFYLCAWSPGVRDYGYTFGSGTRLTVV.

V usage is TRBV2 and J usage is TRBJ2-7, with TRBD1 identical over 10 bases. CDR3 length equals 13 residues. Per germline, CDR1 SNHLY and CDR2 FYNNEI. The ends lost 5 bases at V and 7 bases at J; junction bases unmatched: 5. The CDR3 region has the DNA TGTGCCAGCAGTTTCGACAGGGGGCTTGAGCAGTACTTC. This encodes CASSFDRGLEQYF.

The chain joins TRBV29-1 to TRBJ1-2; D gene unclear. Trimming cost V 4 bases and J 4 bases, with 7 bases left between them. The germline V gene has CDR1 SQVTM and CDR2 ANQGSEA. The CDR3 sequence is 11 residues long. The CDR3 DNA is TGCAGCGTTGCAGCTTCCTATGGCTACACCTTC. This gives the protein CSVAASYGYTF.

The chain joins TRBV6-5 to TRBJ1-2; D is possibly TRBD1 (5 bases). Trimming cost V 2 bases and J 3 bases, with 16 bases left between them. Germline V lookup: CDR1 MNHEY, CDR2 SVGAGI. The CDR3 contains 16 residues. CDR3 nucleotide sequence: TGTGCCAGCAGTTACGAGCAGGCCAAAGGGGACTATGGCTACACCTTC. Translated: CASSYEQAKGDYGYTF.

This clone was picked up a small number of times. V gene TRBV7-2 combines with J gene TRBJ1-2; tentatively, D is TRBD1 (5 bases). The V and J ends lost 5 bases and 6 bases respectively, with 19 bases between them. The CDR3 length is 15 residues. Germline V CDR1 and CDR2: SGHTA, FQGNSA. CDR3 sequence: CASSQFFGGMDGYTF. In nucleotides, the CDR3 is TGTGCCAGCAGCCAATTCTTTGGGGGGATGGATGGCTACACCTTC.

This clone showed up just once. The chain has TRBV29-1 and TRBJ1-1; no reliable D call. In germline, CDR1 is SQVTM, CDR2 ANQGSEA. The CDR3 covers 11 residues. CDR3 loop: CSFQRNTEAFF. CDR3 nucleotide sequence: TGCTCTTTCCAAAGGAACACTGAAGCTTTCTTT. Drawing the rest from reference TRBV29-1 and TRBJ1-1, the complete variable domain is SAVISQKPSRDICQRGTSLTIQCQVDSQVTMMFWYRQQPGQSLTLIATANQGSEATYESGFVIDKFPISRPNLTFSTLTVSNMSPEDSSIYLCSFQRNTEAFFGQGTRLTVV.

The CDR3 reads CASSIGQGNNEKLFF. As DNA, the CDR3 is TGCGCCAGCAGCATCGGACAGGGAAATAATGAAAAACTGTTTTTT. The chain couples TRBV5-1 to TRBJ1-4; 8 bases are shared with TRBD1. After removal of 4 bases from V and 4 bases from J, the junction contained 6 bases not matched to a gene. Germline loops: CDR1 SGHRS, CDR2 YFSETQ. The CDR3 is 15 amino acids.

This sequence joins TRBV11-2 and TRBJ2-7; D uncertain. This CDR3 has 12 residues. CDR1 SGHAT and CDR2 FQNNGV come from the germline V gene. V gave up 5 bases and J gave up 1 base, with 6 bases separating them. DNA of the CDR3: TGTGCCAGCAGCGGACCATCCTACGAGCAGTACTTC. Translation gives CASSGPSYEQYF.

The chain employs TRBV5-1 and TRBJ2-7, with D hard to call. Germline CDR1 SGHRS, CDR2 YFSETQ. This CDR3 contains 15 residues. Trimming pared 0 bases from V and 2 bases from J, leaving 12 bases between. CDR3 coding DNA: TGCGCCAGCAGCTTGGAGCAGAATCCCACCTACGAGCAGTACTTC. It specifies CASSLEQNPTYEQYF.

This clone was recorded at least ten times. This CDR3 reads CASRSGSKGEQFF. CDR3 nucleotides: TGTGCCAGCAGGTCCGGTTCTAAGGGCGAGCAGTTCTTC. The chain has TRBV2 and TRBJ2-1; D unclear. Germline V CDR1 and CDR2: SNHLY, FYNNEI. The CDR3 is made up of 13 amino acids. The ends were cut back, 6 bases at V and 10 bases at J, with 16 bases in the middle.

Worth noting for this clone: The sample carries other DNA sequences with the same CDR3. The chain employs TRBV5-1 and TRBJ2-1; D is undetermined. In germline, CDR1 is SGHRS, CDR2 YFSETQ. This CDR3 is 11 amino acids long. With 3 bases removed from V and 4 bases from J, the gap between germline ends came to 2 bases. This CDR3 reads CASSSYNEQFF. DNA for the CDR3: TGCGCCAGCAGCTCTTACAATGAGCAGTTCTTC.

The rearrangement links TRBV5-1 to TRBJ2-7; D is unresolved. The germline V gene encodes CDR1 SGHRS and CDR2 YFSETQ. V was trimmed by 0 bases and J by 3 bases, leaving 7 bases between them. The length of the CDR3 is 13 residues. This chain's CDR3 is CASSLVSNYEQYF. The CDR3 DNA reads as TGCGCCAGCAGCTTGGTCTCCAACTACGAGCAGTACTTC. Drawing the rest from reference TRBV5-1 and TRBJ2-7, the complete variable domain is KAGVTQTPRYLIKTRGQQVTLSCSPISGHRSVSWYQQTPGQGLQFLFEYFSETQRNKGNFPGRFSGRQFSNSRSEMNVSTLELGDSALYLCASSLVSNYEQYFGPGTRLTVT.

This clone was seen only a few times. The chain couples TRBV29-1 to TRBJ2-7; 10 nucleotides agree with TRBD1. Germline CDR1 and CDR2: SQVTM and ANQGSEA. After removal of 3 bases from V and 4 bases from J, the junction contained 3 bases not matched to a gene. CDR3 length: 13 amino acids. The CDR3 coding sequence is TGCAGCGTTGAGGGACAGGGGAAGTACGAGCAGTACTTC. Its translation is CSVEGQGKYEQYF.

The CDR3 DNA reads TGTGCCAGCAGCTTAGATGGATGGGGGACCTATGGCTACACCTTC. It yields the protein CASSLDGWGTYGYTF. The genes are TRBV11-2 and TRBJ1-2; perhaps TRBD1 as D (5 bases). The CDR3 extends over 15 amino acids. Trimming removed 0 bases at V and 4 bases at J, with 12 bases between. Germline V CDR1 and CDR2: SGHAT, FQNNGV.

The chain uses TRBV4-3 and TRBJ2-1; D call uncertain. CDR3 length: 13 residues. Germline V CDR1 and CDR2: LGHNA, YSLEER. The V end was cut by 0 bases, the J end by 15 bases, with 15 bases between. CDR3 bases: TGCGCCAGCAGCCAAGAGCTTGCCCCTCCGACGTTCTTC. Translating gives CASSQELAPPTFF.

This clone has only a few counts. CDR3 DNA sequence: TGCGCCAGCAGCCGTGGTTTGTTCTACGAGCAGTACTTC. Encoded protein: CASSRGLFYEQYF. The chain uses TRBV4-3 and TRBJ2-7, with D uncertain. Trimming took off 4 bases at V and 3 bases at J, with 10 bases between the two ends. In germline, CDR1 is LGHNA, CDR2 YSLEER. This CDR3 is built from 13 residues.

This clone was counted only a few times. V gene TRBV23-1 combines with J gene TRBJ1-5; D is uncertain. TRBV23-1 is noted as an ORF with a role that remains uncertain. Trimming removed 8 bases from V and 2 bases from J, with 16 bases in between. The CDR3 has 15 residues. CDR3 sequence reads: CASHPAGTCNQPQHF. CDR3 DNA: TGCGCCAGCCACCCAGCCGGAACCTGCAATCAGCCCCAGCATTTT.

In regard to this clone: Additional DNA sequences in this sample encode the identical CDR3. The J gene is TRBJ1-1, the V gene TRBV9; tentative D call: TRBD1 (5 bases). The CDR3 is made up of 13 amino acids. V was pared by 0 bases and J by 3 bases, with 6 bases between. Germline loops: CDR1 SGDLS, CDR2 YYNGEE. The DNA of the CDR3 is TGTGCCAGCAGCGTAGAGGGGTACACTGAAGCTTTCTTT. The encoded protein is CASSVEGYTEAFF.

The chain has TRBV5-1 and TRBJ2-3; D is perhaps TRBD1 (6 bases). Germline V gene data show CDR1 as SGHRS and CDR2 as YFSETQ. Trimming left V 4 bases short and J 1 base short, with 13 bases between. This CDR3 comprises 15 residues. The CDR3, as DNA: TGCGCCAGCAGCCAAACCACAGGGCGCACAGATACGCAGTATTTT. Translated, it gives CASSQTTGRTDTQYF.

The V gene is TRBV7-2, the J gene TRBJ2-7; no clear D. Germline V gene data show CDR1 as SGHTA and CDR2 as FQGNSA. The CDR3 consists of 13 residues. Trimming stripped 2 bases from V and 3 bases from J, with 8 bases between. CDR3 amino acids: CASSLSGSYEQYF. In DNA form, the CDR3 reads TGTGCCAGCAGCTTATCGGGCAGCTACGAGCAGTACTTC.

The sample holds a few counts of this clone. A read error may account for a junction end that differs from germline. The chain uses TRBV6-1 and TRBJ2-2; 9 bases map to TRBD1. Germline CDR1 MNHNS, CDR2 SASEGT. The CDR3 has 15 residues. DNA for the CDR3: TGTGCCAGCTGTGAATCCGGGACAGGGACCGGGGAGCTGTTTTTT. As protein: CASCESGTGTGELFF.

This clone came up once. In DNA form, the CDR3 reads TGTGCCTGGAGTGTACTCCATGGCTACACCTTC. This sequence encodes CAWSVLHGYTF. The chain couples TRBV30 to TRBJ1-2; D gene uncertain. The germline CDR1 and CDR2 sequences are GTSNPN and SVGIG (reference sequence). V shed 0 bases and J shed 6 bases, with 5 bases lying between them. The CDR3 is made up of 11 amino acids.

The chain carries TRBV29-1 and TRBJ2-1, with D tentatively TRBD2 (6 bases). Germline loops: CDR1 SQVTM, CDR2 ANQGSEA. CDR3 length equals 14 residues. V lost 3 bases, J lost 2 bases, and 11 bases lay in between. The CDR3 nucleotides are TGCAGCGTTGAGCGAACGGGGGCCTACAATGAGCAGTTCTTC. Protein sequence: CSVERTGAYNEQFF.

The chain employs TRBV30 and TRBJ1-3; D unresolved. V was clipped by 5 bases and J by 2 bases, with 10 bases between them. Germline V gene sequence: CDR1 GTSNPN, CDR2 SVGIG (reference sequence). CDR3 size: 13 residues. The CDR3 protein is CAWGSRPGNTIYF. CDR3 nucleotide sequence: TGTGCCTGGGGGAGTCGTCCTGGAAACACCATATATTTT.

This sequence joins TRBV27 and TRBJ2-2; D gene uncertain. V dropped 5 bases and J dropped 4 bases, with 11 bases sitting between them. Looked up from germline, CDR1 is MNHEY and CDR2 is SMNVEV (reference sequence). The CDR3 is made up of 14 amino acids. This CDR3 is CASSAVPSTGELFF. Here the CDR3 DNA reads TGTGCCAGCAGTGCGGTCCCCAGCACCGGGGAGCTGTTTTTT.

This clone showed up just a few times. This chain connects TRBV15 to TRBJ2-2; no definite D call. Trimming took 7 bases from V and 3 from J, leaving 6 bases between them. This CDR3 contains 12 residues. The germline V gene has CDR1 LNHNV and CDR2 YYDKDF (reference sequence). This CDR3 reads CATTQDTGELFF. In DNA, the CDR3 is TGTGCCACCACCCAGGACACCGGGGAGCTGTTTTTT.

The rearrangement links TRBV14 to TRBJ2-7; 7 nucleotides line up with TRBD2. The V and J ends lost 2 bases and 3 bases, in that order; junction bases with no gene match: 10. Germline V CDR1 and CDR2: SGHDN, FVKESK. The CDR3 consists of 16 residues. The CDR3 spells CASSQRRGLADYEQYF. In DNA form, the CDR3 reads TGTGCCAGCAGCCAACGACGTGGGCTAGCGGACTACGAGCAGTACTTC.